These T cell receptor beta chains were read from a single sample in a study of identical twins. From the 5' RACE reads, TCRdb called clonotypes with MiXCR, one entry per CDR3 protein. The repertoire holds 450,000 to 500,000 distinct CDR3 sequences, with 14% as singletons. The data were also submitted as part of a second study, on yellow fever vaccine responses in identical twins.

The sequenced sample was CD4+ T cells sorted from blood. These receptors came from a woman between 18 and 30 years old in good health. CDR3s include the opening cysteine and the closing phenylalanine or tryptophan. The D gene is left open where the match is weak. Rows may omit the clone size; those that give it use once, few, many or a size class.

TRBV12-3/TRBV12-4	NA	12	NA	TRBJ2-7	TGTGCCATAGCCGGGCCGACCTACGAGCAGTACTTC	CAIAGPTYEQYF
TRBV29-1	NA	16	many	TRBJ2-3	TGCAGCGTTGAAAGCTTTGGACTGCACAGCACAGATACGCAGTATTTT	CSVESFGLHSTDTQYF
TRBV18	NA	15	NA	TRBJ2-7	TGTGCCAGCTCAATGGAGGTAGGGAAGCCCTACGAGCAGTACTTC	CASSMEVGKPYEQYF
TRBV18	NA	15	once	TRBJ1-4	TGTGCCAGCTCACCCAGGACAGAAATTAATGAAAAACTGTTTTTT	CASSPRTEINEKLFF
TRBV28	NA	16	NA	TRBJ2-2	TGTGCCAGCCGTGAGGGGGGAACAGGGGTCACCGGGGAGCTGTTTTTT	CASREGGTGVTGELFF
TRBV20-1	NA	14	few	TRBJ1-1	TGCAGTGCTAGAGATATAGGGGACCACACTGAAGCTTTCTTT	CSARDIGDHTEAFF
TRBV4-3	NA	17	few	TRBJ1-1	TGCGCCAGCAGCCAAGACGCCGGCCCCTTATTGAACACTGAAGCTTTCTTT	CASSQDAGPLLNTEAFF
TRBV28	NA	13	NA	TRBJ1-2	TGTGCCAGCACCAAAATCAACGAGTATGGCTACACCTTC	CASTKINEYGYTF
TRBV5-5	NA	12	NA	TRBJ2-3	TGTGCCAGCAGCTCCTCGTACCCCTCGCCGTATTTT	CASSSSYPSPYF
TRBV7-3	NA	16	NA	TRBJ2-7	TGTGCCAGCAGCTTAACAGGACGGACAGCTGTCTACGAGCAGTACTTC	CASSLTGRTAVYEQYF
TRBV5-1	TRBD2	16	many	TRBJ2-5	TGCGCCAGCAGCTCGGGGGACTACCCGACCCAAGAGACCCAGTACTTC	CASSSGDYPTQETQYF
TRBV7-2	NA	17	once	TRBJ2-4	TGTGCCAGCAGCTTACGGCTAGGGGCCATAGCCAAAAACATTCAGTACTTC	CASSLRLGAIAKNIQYF
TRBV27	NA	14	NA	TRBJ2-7	TGTGCCAGCAGTTCAAGTGCAAGGGGTTACGAGCAGTACTTC	CASSSSARGYEQYF
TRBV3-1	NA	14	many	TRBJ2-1	TGTGCCAGCAGCCAATGGGCGGTCGGGGATGAGCAGTTCTTC	CASSQWAVGDEQFF
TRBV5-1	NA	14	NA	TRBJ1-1	TGCGCCAGCAGCTTGTTCGGGGGAGACACTGAAGCTTTCTTT	CASSLFGGDTEAFF
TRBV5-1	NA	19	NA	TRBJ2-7	TGCGCCAGCAGCCTCCGACCAGCTGAGCCACGGGACGGACCCTACGAGCAGTACTTC	CASSLRPAEPRDGPYEQYF